The source of this T cell receptor beta chain is a study of T cells in Graves' hyperthyroidism and ophthalmopathy. To note about this clonotype: Its antigen is not known. An end of the junction does not agree with germline; a read error may underlie this.

The germline V gene has CDR1 DFQATT and CDR2 SNEGSKA (reference sequence). The CDR3 covers 16 residues. RNA transcripts provided the source from which TCR beta CDR3 regions were amplified. With the HTBI primer set, the TCR CDR3 went through a first round of RT-PCR. TCRdb independently ran MiXCR on the multiplex PCR reads; one entry per CDR3 protein. The table has more than 300,000 distinct CDR3 sequences, 15% to 20% seen once; the top ten hold 40%. Study-level results: Most expanded thyroid clonotypes above 0.001 also appeared in blood.

The clonotype originates from a man between 18 and 35 years old with Graves' ophthalmopathy. The V gene is TRBV20-1, the J gene TRBJ2-1, with D possibly TRBD1 on 6 matching bases. Sequencing was carried out using blood. The DNA of the CDR3 is TGCAGTGCTAGAATTCCGGGACAACCCACTTACAATGAGCAGCTCTTC. Its protein is CSARIPGQPTYNEQLF.